Below are 4 T cell receptor beta chains sequenced from a single sample in a study of T cell responses to AZD1222 COVID-19 vaccine. Sequencing used immunoSEQ multiplex PCR; TCRdb keeps in-frame clones, though not all of them. The table records more than 85,000 clones, 70% to 90% of them present only once. The specimen comprised peripheral blood, sampled on day 0 of AZD1222 vaccination. All receptors come from an adult in good health.

The J gene is TRBJ2-7, the V gene TRBV18, with 10 nucleotides matching TRBD1. CDR1 and CDR2 from the germline V gene are KGHSH and LQKENI. The CDR3 length is 16 residues. The junction had 5 bases not matched to a gene; V was cut back by 1 base and J by 2 bases. Here the CDR3 reads CASSPRTGTGAYEQYF. The CDR3 nucleotides are TGTGCCAGCTCACCACGGACCGGGACAGGGGCCTACGAGCAGTACTTC.

This clone was counted once. The J gene is TRBJ2-1, the V gene TRBV7-8; D unclear. Trimming shortened V by 0 bases and J by 12 bases, and 12 bases separated the two germline ends. Germline-derived CDR1 and CDR2 are SGHVS and FQNEAQ. CDR3 length: 13 residues. CDR3 residues: CASSLAGKPGQFF. The CDR3 nucleotides are TGTGCCAGCAGCTTAGCGGGGAAACCGGGGCAGTTCTTC.

The chain combines TRBV9 with TRBJ1-5; 7 bases line up with TRBD1. The trim removed 4 bases at V and 4 bases at J, leaving 2 bases unmatched. The CDR3 length is 13 residues. Germline-derived CDR1 and CDR2 are SGDLS and YYNGEE. In DNA form, the CDR3 reads TGTGCCAGCAGCTGGACAGGTAATCAGCCCCAGCATTTT. Amino acid sequence: CASSWTGNQPQHF. Using reference TRBV9 and TRBJ1-5 for the parts outside the CDR3, the full variable domain is DSGVTQTPKHLITATGQRVTLRCSPRSGDLSVYWYQQSLDQGLQFLIQYYNGEERAKGNILERFSAQQFPDLHSELNLSSLELGDSALYFCASSWTGNQPQHFGDGTRLSIL.

The V gene is TRBV28, the J gene TRBJ1-5; TRBD1 might be the D (5 bases). V lost 3 bases and J 2 bases, leaving 11 bases between the germline ends. The CDR3 length is 15 residues. Germline V CDR1 and CDR2: MDHEN, SYDVKM. For the CDR3, the DNA is TGTGCCAGCAGTTTGGGTCAGGGTGGCAATCAGCCCCAGCATTTT. Its protein product is CASSLGQGGNQPQHF.